This T cell receptor beta chain was profiled in a study of blood T cell repertoires in COVID-19. The CDR3 loop spans 16 amino acids. The germline V gene encodes CDR1 DFQATT and CDR2 SNEGSKA (reference sequence). V was pared by 3 bases and J by 6 bases, with 23 bases between. This table comes from immunoSEQ multiplex PCR, and its TCRdb copy is limited to in-frame clones, with some not included. The table lists around 380,000 clones, around 87% of them singletons. The genes are TRBV20-1 and TRBJ1-2, with a possible D match to TRBD1 (5 bases). This sequence was found in a man younger than 45 who had recovered from COVID-19. Sequenced input: PBMCs or T cells enriched from blood (not recorded which). The CDR3 here is CSASKAGGIRWDGYTF. The CDR3 DNA reads TGCAGTGCTAGTAAAGCCGGGGGGATCAGGTGGGATGGCTACACCTTC.